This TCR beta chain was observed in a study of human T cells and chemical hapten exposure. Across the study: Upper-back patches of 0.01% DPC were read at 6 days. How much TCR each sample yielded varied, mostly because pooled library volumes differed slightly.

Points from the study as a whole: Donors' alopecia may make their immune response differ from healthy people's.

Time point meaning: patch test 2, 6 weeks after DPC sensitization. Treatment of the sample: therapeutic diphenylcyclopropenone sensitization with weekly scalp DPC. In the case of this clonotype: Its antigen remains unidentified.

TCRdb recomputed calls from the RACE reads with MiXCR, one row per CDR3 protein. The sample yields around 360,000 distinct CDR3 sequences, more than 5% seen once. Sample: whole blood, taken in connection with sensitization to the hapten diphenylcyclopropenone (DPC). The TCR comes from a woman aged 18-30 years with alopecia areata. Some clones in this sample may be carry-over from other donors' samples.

CDR3 sequence (DNA): TGTGCCAGCAGCTACCGCCCCGGGGGCGGAAATGAGCAGTTCTTC. This translates into CASSYRPGGGNEQFF. The chain couples TRBV7-2 to TRBJ2-1; D might be TRBD1 or TRBD2, each matching 6 bases. V gave up 4 bases and J gave up 7 bases, with 17 bases separating them. CDR1 SGHTA and CDR2 FQGNSA come from the germline V gene. CDR3 length: 15 residues.